These 8 T cell receptor beta chains share one sample of origin, sequenced in a study of cytomegalovirus exposure and HLA in healthy donors (dated by TCRdb to about 2017). Libraries came from the immunoSEQ multiplex PCR assay. For the multiplex PCR, a mixture combining 60 forward primers for TCR Vbeta segments and 13 reverse primers for TCR Jbeta segments was used. TCRdb's version of the immuneACCESS table is confined to in-frame rearrangements and falls short of the full clone set. An unresolved V gene accounts for under half of the shortfall where checked; the remainder is of unknown origin. The sample table records about 120,000 clones; 55% to 65% of these occur just once. Approximately 11% of the sample is taken by the ten largest. Source material: PBMCs. Receptors were obtained from a man in his forties or fifties in good health and CMV-seropositive.

The CDR3 DNA reads TGTGCCAGCAGCTTCGGACTAGCGGCCCCTGACAATGAGCAGTTCTTC. Protein product: CASSFGLAAPDNEQFF. The V and J genes are TRBV7-2 and TRBJ2-1, with TRBD2 matching over 10 bases. CDR1 and CDR2 (germline): SGHTA, FQGNSA. The ends lost 3 bases at V and 5 bases at J; junction bases unmatched: 7. The CDR3 is 16 amino acids.

V and J are TRBV2 and TRBJ1-1; D is uncertain. With 11 bases removed from V and 3 bases from J, the gap between germline ends came to 16 bases. The CDR3 totals 13 residues. Germline loops: CDR1 SNHLY, CDR2 FYNNEI. The DNA for the CDR3 is TGTGCCGGCCATTCGGGAGGGTACACTGAAGCTTTCTTT. Amino acids: CAGHSGGYTEAFF.

This chain links TRBV5-1 with TRBJ2-7; unclear D gene. This CDR3 region has 13 residues. Germline V gene lookup returns CDR1 SGHRS and CDR2 YFSETQ. Trimming took off 3 bases at V and 5 bases at J, with 12 bases between the two ends. The CDR3 region has the DNA TGCGCCAGCAGCTCAGCCGGCCGGGACGAGCAGTACTTC. Its protein product is CASSSAGRDEQYF.

This chain uses TRBV2 with TRBJ2-7, with D possibly matching TRBD2 (5 bases). The germline V and J ends were trimmed by 7 bases and 6 bases, with 10 bases remaining between them. This CDR3 is built from 11 residues. From germline, CDR1 is SNHLY and CDR2 FYNNEI. CDR3 in DNA: TGTGCCAGCAAGGACTCCGCCGAGCAGTACTTC. Amino acids: CASKDSAEQYF. Using reference TRBV2 and TRBJ2-7 for the parts outside the CDR3, the full variable domain is EPEVTQTPSHQVTQMGQEVILRCVPISNHLYFYWYRQILGQKVEFLVSFYNNEISEKSEIFDDQFSVERPDGSNFTLKIRSTKLEDSAMYFCASKDSAEQYFGPGTRLTVT.

V gene TRBV7-6 combines with J gene TRBJ2-7; a weak D match, TRBD1 (5 bases). V was shortened by 5 bases and J by 4 bases, with 9 bases between the two germline ends. Germline V gene lookup returns CDR1 SGHVS and CDR2 FNYEAQ. The CDR3 has 12 amino acids. This CDR3 reads CASSEQGYEQYF. CDR3 nucleotides: TGTGCCAGCAGCGAGCAGGGATACGAGCAGTACTTC.

V gene TRBV28 combines with J gene TRBJ1-5, with 7 bases that match TRBD1. This CDR3 is 16 amino acids long. Germline trimming cut 6 bases from V and 2 bases from J; bases unmatched to any gene: 10. CDR1 and CDR2 from the germline V gene are MDHEN and SYDVKM. The CDR3 sequence is CASRPIQGVGNQPQHF. The CDR3 nucleotides read TGTGCCAGCAGGCCCATTCAGGGGGTAGGCAATCAGCCCCAGCATTTT.

The CDR3 loop reads CASSPTGTGTNQPQHF. CDR3 in DNA: TGTGCCAGCTCACCTACCGGGACAGGGACAAATCAGCCCCAGCATTTT. The V and J genes are TRBV18 and TRBJ1-5; 9 nucleotides match TRBD1. Unmatched junction bases numbered 7, after V lost 3 bases and J lost 4 bases. Germline lookup yields CDR1 KGHSH and CDR2 LQKENI. There are 16 residues in the CDR3.

The chain combines TRBV5-4 with TRBJ2-7; maybe TRBD2 (6 bases). Germline lookup yields CDR1 SGHNT and CDR2 YYREEE (reference sequence). The V end lost 1 base, the J end lost 2 bases, and 13 bases lay between the germline ends. The CDR3 sequence is 15 residues long. The CDR3 protein is CASSLKTGVAYEQYF. CDR3 nucleotides: TGTGCCAGCAGCTTGAAAACGGGAGTCGCCTACGAGCAGTACTTC.